Listed below are T cell receptor beta chains from one sample, sequenced in a study of blood T cell repertoires in COVID-19. Measured with immunoSEQ multiplex PCR; TCRdb has only the in-frame clones, and not every one. The table records about 6,800 clones, 88% of them present only once. The source material was peripheral blood. All receptors come from a human donor in a cohort sampled during active COVID-19. Each CDR3 is given with its conserved first and last residue. The order of the fields is CDR3 protein, CDR3 DNA, V gene, D gene, clone size, J gene. The D gene is left open where the match is weak. The listing skips clone size in some rows; elsewhere it reads once, few, many or a size class.

CDR3: CASRASEYNEQFF; DNA: TGTGCCAGCAGGGCTAGCGAGTACAATGAGCAGTTCTTC; V: TRBV11-1; D: NA; size: NA; J: TRBJ2-1
CDR3: CASSPRGGETQYF; DNA: TGTGCCAGCTCACCACGGGGAGGGGAGACCCAGTACTTC; V: TRBV18; D: TRBD2; size: NA; J: TRBJ2-5
CDR3: CASSLNWGVESEQYF; DNA: TGTGCCAGCAGCTTAAATTGGGGAGTTGAGAGCGAGCAGTACTTC; V: TRBV7-2; D: NA; size: NA; J: TRBJ2-7
CDR3: CASSYSSSYEQYF; DNA: TGTGCCAGCAGTTACTCGTCCAGTTACGAGCAGTACTTC; V: TRBV6-2/TRBV6-3; D: NA; size: NA; J: TRBJ2-7
CDR3: CASSLIAREDNNEQFF; DNA: TGTGCCAGCAGCTTAATCGCCCGAGAAGATAACAATGAGCAGTTCTTC; V: TRBV7-9; D: NA; size: NA; J: TRBJ2-1
CDR3: CASSLDRGSYNEQFF; DNA: TGTGCCAGCAGCTTAGACAGGGGTTCCTACAATGAGCAGTTCTTC; V: TRBV7-3; D: TRBD1; size: NA; J: TRBJ2-1
CDR3: CASSQEEGGQGAYEQYF; DNA: TGCGCCAGCAGCCAAGAGGAAGGCGGACAGGGTGCCTACGAGCAGTACTTC; V: TRBV4-1; D: TRBD1; size: NA; J: TRBJ2-7
CDR3: CASSYGDRGDTEAFF; DNA: TGTGCCAGCAGTTATGGGGACAGGGGAGACACTGAAGCTTTCTTT; V: TRBV6-6; D: TRBD1; size: NA; J: TRBJ1-1
CDR3: CASRLAGGQSYEQYF; DNA: TGCGCCAGCAGACTTGCAGGGGGTCAATCCTACGAGCAGTACTTC; V: TRBV5-1; D: TRBD1; size: NA; J: TRBJ2-7
CDR3: CASSSTGEGSTEAFF; DNA: TGCGCCAGCAGCTCGACAGGGGAGGGTTCCACTGAAGCTTTCTTT; V: TRBV5-1; D: TRBD1; size: few; J: TRBJ1-1
CDR3: CAISELKGNQPQHF; DNA: TGTGCCATCAGTGAGTTGAAGGGGAATCAGCCCCAGCATTTT; V: TRBV10-3; D: NA; size: NA; J: TRBJ1-5
CDR3: CASSTAGGGDTQYF; DNA: TGTGCCAGTAGTACCGCAGGGGGCGGTGATACGCAGTATTTT; V: TRBV19; D: TRBD1; size: NA; J: TRBJ2-3
CDR3: CASSQAASGRGEQYF; DNA: TGTGCCAGCAGCCAGGCCGCTAGCGGGAGGGGCGAGCAGTACTTC; V: TRBV3-1/TRBV3-2; D: TRBD2; size: NA; J: TRBJ2-7
CDR3: CASSQERGWSDEQYF; DNA: TGCGCCAGCAGCCAAGAAAGGGGATGGAGCGACGAGCAGTACTTC; V: TRBV4-3; D: NA; size: NA; J: TRBJ2-7
CDR3: CSAESGVGGSGANVLTF; DNA: TGCAGCGCCGAGAGTGGGGTAGGAGGCTCTGGGGCCAACGTCCTGACTTTC; V: TRBV29-1; D: NA; size: NA; J: TRBJ2-6
CDR3: CASSEHSYEQYF; DNA: TGTGCCAGCAGTGAACACTCCTACGAGCAGTACTTC; V: TRBV6-1; D: NA; size: NA; J: TRBJ2-7
CDR3: CASSFQDLNYGYTF; DNA: TGTGCCAGCAGTTTTCAGGACTTGAACTATGGCTACACCTTC; V: TRBV28; D: NA; size: NA; J: TRBJ1-2
CDR3: CASSFRGTDTQYF; DNA: TGTGCCAGCAGTTTTAGGGGAACAGATACGCAGTATTTT; V: TRBV12-3/TRBV12-4; D: NA; size: NA; J: TRBJ2-3
CDR3: CANSDHRVRTEAFF; DNA: TGTGCTAACTCAGACCATCGGGTTCGGACTGAAGCTTTCTTT; V: TRBV12-5; D: NA; size: NA; J: TRBJ1-1
CDR3: CASSVGTPRGNTIYF; DNA: TGTGCCAGCAGCGTAGGCACGCCACGGGGAAACACCATATATTTT; V: TRBV9; D: NA; size: NA; J: TRBJ1-3
CDR3: CASSQTGTARLEQYF; DNA: TGTGCCAGCAGTCAAACCGGGACAGCCCGGTTAGAGCAGTACTTC; V: TRBV28; D: TRBD1; size: NA; J: TRBJ2-7
CDR3: CSANRGEGYTF; DNA: TGCAGTGCTAACAGGGGGGAAGGCTACACCTTC; V: TRBV20-1; D: TRBD1; size: once; J: TRBJ1-2
CDR3: CASTTAGEKLFF; DNA: TGTGCCAGCACCACCGCGGGTGAAAAACTGTTTTTT; V: TRBV3-1/TRBV3-2; D: NA; size: NA; J: TRBJ1-4
CDR3: CASSASGGAIDTQYF; DNA: TGTGCCAGCAGTGCTAGCGGGGGGGCCATAGATACGCAGTATTTT; V: TRBV6-4; D: TRBD2; size: NA; J: TRBJ2-3
CDR3: CSAGTGGPYEQYF; DNA: TGCAGCGCCGGGACAGGGGGCCCCTACGAGCAGTACTTC; V: TRBV29-1; D: TRBD1; size: NA; J: TRBJ2-7
CDR3: CASSQRTSKETQYF; DNA: TGTGCCAGCAGCCAGAGGACTAGCAAAGAGACCCAGTACTTC; V: TRBV7-2; D: TRBD2; size: NA; J: TRBJ2-5
CDR3: CASSRTGGWWNTEAFF; DNA: TGTGCCAGCAGCCGTACAGGGGGCTGGTGGAACACTGAAGCTTTCTTT; V: TRBV7-2; D: TRBD1; size: NA; J: TRBJ1-1
CDR3: CASSLGTSVGTGELFF; DNA: TGCGCCAGCAGCTTGGGGACTAGCGTGGGCACCGGGGAGCTGTTTTTT; V: TRBV5-1; D: TRBD2; size: NA; J: TRBJ2-2
CDR3: CASSQKGELAKLLSSYEQYF; DNA: TGTGCCAGCAGCCAGAAAGGTGAACTAGCCAAACTCCTAAGCTCCTACGAGCAGTACTTC; V: TRBV2; D: NA; size: once; J: TRBJ2-7
CDR3: CASSVISGGATDTQYF; DNA: TGTGCCAGCAGCGTAATTAGCGGGGGGGCCACAGATACGCAGTATTTT; V: TRBV9; D: TRBD2; size: NA; J: TRBJ2-3
CDR3: CASSSQGFSGYTF; DNA: TGTGCCAGCAGTTCACAGGGTTTTAGTGGCTACACCTTC; V: TRBV28; D: NA; size: NA; J: TRBJ1-2
CDR3: CSVAPPGIEAFF; DNA: TGCAGCGTCGCGCCCCCAGGGATTGAAGCTTTCTTT; V: TRBV29-1; D: NA; size: NA; J: TRBJ1-1
CDR3: CASSLFTGNNQPQHF; DNA: TGTGCCAGCAGTTTATTCACAGGAAACAATCAGCCCCAGCATTTT; V: TRBV27; D: NA; size: NA; J: TRBJ1-5
CDR3: CASRGQTGKFYEQYF; DNA: TGTGCCAGCAGGGGACAGACAGGGAAGTTTTACGAGCAGTACTTC; V: TRBV11-2; D: TRBD1; size: NA; J: TRBJ2-7
CDR3: CASSVAAGVSNQPQHF; DNA: TGTGCCAGCAGCGTGGCAGCGGGGGTGAGCAATCAGCCCCAGCATTTT; V: TRBV5-5; D: NA; size: NA; J: TRBJ1-5
CDR3: CASSVGTSGDEQFF; DNA: TGTGCCAGCAGCGTAGGGACTAGCGGCGATGAGCAGTTCTTC; V: TRBV9; D: TRBD2; size: once; J: TRBJ2-1
CDR3: CASSPQAGQGAIGELFF; DNA: TGTGCCAGCAGCCCTCAGGCGGGACAGGGGGCGATCGGGGAGCTGTTTTTT; V: TRBV9; D: TRBD1; size: NA; J: TRBJ2-2
CDR3: CAISENRDRGYTF; DNA: TGTGCCATCAGTGAGAACAGGGATCGTGGCTACACCTTC; V: TRBV10-3; D: NA; size: NA; J: TRBJ1-2
CDR3: CASRPPRLGVGEQFF; DNA: TGTGCCAGCAGACCTCCGCGACTAGGCGTCGGGGAGCAGTTCTTC; V: TRBV6-2/TRBV6-3; D: NA; size: NA; J: TRBJ2-1
CDR3: CASSQMGPAAGNTIYF; DNA: TGTGCCAGCAGCCAAATGGGGCCCGCGGCTGGAAACACCATATATTTT; V: TRBV11-2; D: NA; size: NA; J: TRBJ1-3
CDR3: CASSYTTGQGARQTEAFF; DNA: TGTGCCAGCAGTTACACTACTGGACAGGGGGCGCGCCAGACTGAAGCTTTCTTT; V: TRBV6-2/TRBV6-3; D: TRBD1; size: NA; J: TRBJ1-1
CDR3: CASSMLALSFSSTDTQYF; DNA: TGTGCCAGCAGCATGCTAGCGCTTAGTTTTTCTAGCACAGATACGCAGTATTTT; V: TRBV5-5; D: NA; size: once; J: TRBJ2-3
CDR3: CSVAHGRQGGTDTQYF; DNA: TGCAGCGTCGCCCACGGTAGGCAGGGCGGCACAGATACGCAGTATTTT; V: TRBV29-1; D: NA; size: NA; J: TRBJ2-3
CDR3: CASSQLVGELFF; DNA: TGTGCCAGCTCACAGCTAGTCGGGGAGCTGTTTTTT; V: TRBV18; D: NA; size: NA; J: TRBJ2-2
CDR3: CASSLQDPNEKLFF; DNA: TGCGCCAGCAGCTTACAGGACCCTAATGAAAAACTGTTTTTT; V: TRBV5-1; D: NA; size: NA; J: TRBJ1-4
CDR3: CASSGRDTPYQPQHF; DNA: TGTGCCAGTAGTGGGAGGGACACGCCATATCAGCCCCAGCATTTT; V: TRBV19; D: NA; size: NA; J: TRBJ1-5
CDR3: CSVSEETQYF; DNA: TGCAGCGTTTCCGAGGAGACCCAGTACTTC; V: TRBV29-1; D: NA; size: once; J: TRBJ2-5
CDR3: CAWSPTGTGRYNQPQHF; DNA: TGTGCCTGGAGTCCTACCGGGACAGGGCGTTACAATCAGCCCCAGCATTTT; V: TRBV30; D: TRBD1; size: NA; J: TRBJ1-5
CDR3: CASSEQGLRTEAFF; DNA: TGTGCCAGCAGCGAACAGGGGTTAAGAACTGAAGCTTTCTTT; V: TRBV5-4; D: TRBD1; size: few; J: TRBJ1-1
CDR3: CASSDQNYGYTF; DNA: TGTGCCAGCAGTGATCAGAACTATGGCTACACCTTC; V: TRBV2; D: NA; size: once; J: TRBJ1-2
CDR3: CASSQVPATGDTQYF; DNA: TGTGCCAGCAGCCAAGTCCCCGCGACAGGGGATACGCAGTATTTT; V: TRBV3-1/TRBV3-2; D: TRBD1; size: NA; J: TRBJ2-3
CDR3: CASSERQGGFGYTF; DNA: TGTGCCAGCAGTGAAAGACAGGGGGGTTTTGGCTACACCTTC; V: TRBV2; D: TRBD1; size: NA; J: TRBJ1-2
CDR3: CASSLVDEQYF; DNA: TGTGCCAGCAGCCTAGTGGACGAGCAGTACTTC; V: TRBV3-1/TRBV3-2; D: NA; size: NA; J: TRBJ2-7
CDR3: CASSSGGESGELFF; DNA: TGTGCCAGCAGCTCGGGGGGCGAGTCCGGGGAGCTGTTTTTT; V: TRBV6-5; D: NA; size: few; J: TRBJ2-2
CDR3: CASSLGELIAKNIQYF; DNA: TGCGCCAGCAGCTTGGGGGAGTTAATAGCCAAAAACATTCAGTACTTC; V: TRBV5-1; D: NA; size: NA; J: TRBJ2-4
CDR3: CASSLESASSYNEQFF; DNA: TGTGCCAGCAGCTTAGAGTCTGCTAGCTCCTACAATGAGCAGTTCTTC; V: TRBV11-3; D: NA; size: NA; J: TRBJ2-1